The 3 T cell receptor beta chains below all came from one sample that was sequenced in a study of Ad26.COV2.S vaccination and SARS-CoV-2 variants. Documented treatment: some 20 received Ad26.COV2.S at low or high dose, single or two shots; 5 received placebo; per-sample allocation not given. Day 63 following the first vaccine or placebo injection was when the samples were taken. TCRdb keeps only in-frame clones here, not all; method: immunoSEQ multiplex PCR. The sample holds around 300,000 clones, 88% seen once. The starting material was peripheral blood, obtained in a trial of Ad26.COV2.S vaccine versus placebo. These receptors were taken from a person between 18 and 65 years old who received the Ad26.COV2.S COVID-19 vaccine or a placebo.

J is TRBJ1-4 and V is TRBV19; D gene ambiguous. The CDR3 is made up of 14 amino acids. The germline CDR1 and CDR2 sequences are LNHDA and SQIVND (reference sequence). Trimming took off 5 bases at V and 4 bases at J, with 11 bases between the two ends. CDR3 bases: TGTGCCAGTAGTCCCGAAAGATATAATGAAAAACTGTTTTTT. Translating gives CASSPERYNEKLFF. The whole variable domain, filled in from reference TRBV19 and TRBJ1-4, reads DGGITQSPKYLFRKEGQNVTLSCEQNLNHDAMYWYRQDPGQGLRLIYYSQIVNDFQKGDIAEGYSVSREKKESFPLTVTSAQKNPTAFYLCASSPERYNEKLFFGSGTQLSVL.

The rearrangement links TRBV19 to TRBJ1-1; D perhaps matches TRBD1 (5 bases). The CDR3 spans 14 residues. V lost 3 bases to trimming and J lost 5 bases, with 13 bases between them. From germline, CDR1 is LNHDA and CDR2 SQIVND (reference sequence). The CDR3 is CASSIVVGTTEAFF. In nucleotides, the CDR3 is TGTGCCAGTAGTATCGTGGTCGGGACGACTGAAGCTTTCTTT.

This clone showed up just once. The chain recombines TRBV6-2 or TRBV6-3 with TRBJ2-7, with TRBD2 identical over 12 bases. The trim removed 4 bases at V and 4 bases at J, leaving 5 bases unmatched. From germline, CDR1 is MNHEY and CDR2 SVGEGT. CDR3 length: 15 residues. DNA for the CDR3: TGTGCCAGCAGTTCAAGACTAGCGGGGGCATACGAGCAGTACTTC. Amino acid sequence: CASSSRLAGAYEQYF.